The clone carrying this TCR beta chain was seen a few times. This entry belongs to a study of control samples from healthy donors and cancer patients. Here immunoSEQ multiplex PCR was the method, and the copy in TCRdb shows in-frame clones only, minus some. The data show a few thousand clones, roughly four fifths seen once. This CDR3 region has 19 residues. The clonotype originates from a female donor with lung cancer. The chain links TRBV1 to TRBJ2-2; the table's TRBD2 call for D was not verified on the DNA. TRBV1 has pseudogene status. The sample consisted of formalin-fixed, paraffin-embedded tissue. CDR3 loop: CTSSRQRLAPQSNTGELFF. The CDR3 coding sequence is TGCACCAGCAGCCGCCAGAGGCTAGCGCCTCAATCGAACACCGGGGAGCTGTTTTTT.